The rows below give T cell receptor beta chains drawn from one sample of a study of blood T cell repertoires in COVID-19. Assay used: immunoSEQ multiplex PCR; TCRdb lists only in-frame clones, some missing. The sample records some 56,000 clones, more than 60% being singletons. The sequenced sample was peripheral blood. The source of these receptors is a woman aged 50 to 65 with active or convalescent COVID-19. Each CDR3 is given with its conserved first and last residue. A D gene is named only where the DNA matches it firmly. Clone size is not always given. Where it is, it says once, few, many or a class for expanded clones.

J gene | V gene | D gene | CDR3 length | clone size | CDR3 protein | CDR3 DNA
TRBJ2-5 | TRBV6-5 | NA | 13 | NA | CASRGDYQETQYF | TGTGCCAGCAGGGGGGACTACCAAGAGACCCAGTACTTC
TRBJ2-3 | TRBV10-2 | TRBD2 | 15 | NA | CASSEPSGSTDTQYF | TGCGCCAGCAGTGAGCCTAGCGGGAGCACAGATACGCAGTATTTT
TRBJ2-3 | TRBV4-1 | NA | 14 | NA | CASSQETNADTQYF | TGCGCCAGCAGCCAAGAGACAAATGCAGATACGCAGTATTTT
TRBJ1-2 | TRBV19 | NA | 14 | NA | CASSPDRSNYGYTF | TGTGCCAGTAGTCCGGACAGATCTAACTATGGCTACACCTTC
TRBJ1-1 | TRBV5-4 | TRBD1 | 14 | NA | CASSFEQGATEAFF | TGTGCCAGCAGCTTCGAACAGGGGGCAACTGAAGCTTTCTTT
TRBJ2-1 | TRBV29-1 | TRBD2 | 14 | NA | CSVFGTSVYNEQFF | TGCAGCGTTTTCGGGACTAGCGTGTACAATGAGCAGTTCTTC
TRBJ1-2 | TRBV10-3 | TRBD1 | 15 | NA | CAISEGTGDSYGYTF | TGTGCCATCAGTGAAGGAACAGGGGATAGCTATGGCTACACCTTC
TRBJ2-7 | TRBV6-6 | NA | 14 | NA | CASSLGAFTYEQYF | TGTGCCAGCAGTTTAGGGGCCTTCACCTACGAGCAGTACTTC
TRBJ2-1 | TRBV29-1 | TRBD1 | 14 | few | CSVPTGFTYNEQFF | TGCAGCGTCCCGACAGGGTTCACCTACAATGAGCAGTTCTTC
TRBJ1-5 | TRBV2 | TRBD1 | 15 | NA | CASTEGPRGSQPQHF | TGTGCCAGCACCGAGGGTCCCAGGGGGAGTCAGCCCCAGCATTTT
TRBJ2-5 | TRBV5-4 | NA | 13 | NA | CASSLGNGETQYF | TGTGCCAGCAGCTTGGGTAACGGGGAGACCCAGTACTTC
TRBJ1-1 | TRBV12-3/TRBV12-4 | NA | 13 | NA | CASRPQENTEAFF | TGTGCCAGCAGGCCCCAGGAGAACACTGAAGCTTTCTTT
TRBJ1-6 | TRBV28 | TRBD1 | 15 | few | CASSQYRGRNSPLHF | TGTGCCAGCAGTCAATACAGGGGGCGGAATTCACCCCTCCACTTT
TRBJ2-1 | TRBV12-5 | TRBD2 | 16 | NA | CASGRSGIAGASEQFF | TGTGCTAGTGGAAGATCTGGGATAGCGGGAGCCTCTGAGCAGTTCTTC
TRBJ2-7 | TRBV27 | TRBD1 | 15 | few | CASSQPGTGIYEQYF | TGTGCCAGCTCCCAACCCGGGACAGGGATATACGAGCAGTACTTC
TRBJ1-1 | TRBV7-6 | NA | 14 | NA | CASSLGPGFAEAFF | TGTGCCAGCAGCTTGGGGCCAGGGTTCGCTGAAGCTTTCTTT
TRBJ1-3 | TRBV28 | NA | 15 | NA | CASTMRRITGNTIYF | TGTGCCAGCACCATGAGGCGGATAACTGGAAACACCATATATTTT
TRBJ1-6 | TRBV2 | NA | 16 | NA | CASSEGKWEFDSPLHF | TGTGCCAGCAGTGAAGGGAAATGGGAGTTCGATTCACCCCTCCACTTT
TRBJ2-7 | TRBV25-1 | TRBD2 | 16 | NA | CASSGASGRAGGEQYF | TGTGCCAGCAGTGGGGCTAGCGGGAGGGCCGGAGGCGAGCAGTACTTC
TRBJ2-7 | TRBV11-2 | TRBD2 | 19 | NA | CASSGRVSGRPLVGYEQYF | TGTGCCAGCAGCGGACGGGTCAGCGGGAGGCCGCTTGTGGGCTACGAGCAGTACTTC
TRBJ2-7 | TRBV27 | NA | 12 | NA | CASRTGPHEQYF | TGTGCCAGCAGGACAGGACCCCACGAGCAGTACTTC
TRBJ1-5 | TRBV7-9 | NA | 15 | NA | CASCLRCTSNQPQHF | TGTGCCAGCTGTCTCCGGTGTACTAGCAATCAGCCCCAGCATTTT